This T cell receptor beta chain was documented in a study of shared T cell receptors in the human thymus. The data were produced by immunoSEQ multiplex PCR, yet TCRdb's version contains in-frame clones alone and is incomplete. The table includes about 660,000 clones, 88% detected once. Germline trimming cut 4 bases from V and 2 bases from J; bases unmatched to any gene: 3. The CDR3 sequence is 15 residues long. CDR1 and CDR2 from the germline V gene are LNHDA and SQIVND (reference sequence). This clone has more than one count but fewer than ten. This sample also belongs to another study, concerning human thymus T cells.

This TCR derives from a boy under three years old with a congenital heart defect. Sequenced: thymocytes. The V gene is TRBV19, the J gene TRBJ2-7; 12 nucleotides line up with TRBD2. CDR3 in DNA: TGTGCCAGTAGTACTAGCGGGAGGGTTACCTACGAGCAGTACTTC. Translation gives CASSTSGRVTYEQYF. Variable domain in full (rest from reference TRBV19 and TRBJ2-7): DGGITQSPKYLFRKEGQNVTLSCEQNLNHDAMYWYRQDPGQGLRLIYYSQIVNDFQKGDIAEGYSVSREKKESFPLTVTSAQKNPTAFYLCASSTSGRVTYEQYFGPGTRLTVT.